The 22 T cell receptor beta chains listed next were all sequenced from one sample in a study of CD8+ T cells in alopecia areata. Following RNA extraction, reverse transcription yielded cDNA that acted as the sequencing template. Profiling relied on immunoSEQ multiplex PCR, and the TCRdb table lists in-frame clones only, not all of them. The sample gives more than 90,000 clones, around two fifths of which show up once; 2.5% to 3.5% is in the top ten. Sequences were obtained from CD4+ T cells sorted from blood. These receptor sequences come from a human donor with alopecia areata.

This rearrangement joins TRBV28 to TRBJ1-5; no clear D gene. CDR1 and CDR2 from the germline V gene are MDHEN and SYDVKM. CDR3 length: 12 residues. With 2 bases removed from V and 9 bases from J, the gap between germline ends came to 8 bases. Here the CDR3 reads CASSLGWMPQHF. The CDR3 nucleotides are TGTGCCAGCAGTTTAGGATGGATGCCCCAGCATTTT.

This clone was seen only once. The CDR3 sequence: CASSFGINTGELFF. CDR3 DNA sequence: TGTGCCAGCAGCTTTGGAATAAACACCGGGGAGCTGTTTTTT. The chain employs TRBV7-3 and TRBJ2-2; no clear D. The CDR3 covers 14 residues. Per the germline V gene, CDR1 is SGHTA and CDR2 is FQGTGA. The V gene lost 3 bases and the J gene lost 2 bases, with 7 bases spanning the gap.

A note on this clone: The junction differs from germline at one of its ends, possibly a read error. The chain employs TRBV5-4 and TRBJ2-1; tentatively, D is TRBD2 (6 bases). This CDR3 is 13 amino acids long. Germline V gene sequence: CDR1 SGHNT, CDR2 YYREEE (reference sequence). DNA for the CDR3: TGTGCCATCAGCGGCGGGATCAACAATGAGCAGTTCTTC. Translation gives CAISGGINNEQFF.

The chain links TRBV29-1 to TRBJ2-2, with D possibly TRBD2 on 7 matching bases. Germline CDR1 and CDR2: SQVTM and ANQGSEA. This CDR3 has 14 amino acids. V dropped 4 bases and J dropped 3 bases, with 12 bases sitting between them. This chain's CDR3 is CSVGGGAYTGELFF. CDR3 DNA sequence: TGCAGCGTTGGAGGGGGGGCCTACACCGGGGAGCTGTTTTTT.

This clone has more than one count but fewer than ten. The chain has TRBV5-1 and TRBJ2-1, with TRBD2 identical over 12 bases. The CDR3 is made up of 15 amino acids. J was trimmed by 4 bases and V by 1 base; bases with no gene match: 0. The germline CDR1 and CDR2 sequences are SGHRS and YFSETQ. Here the CDR3 DNA reads TGCGCCAGCAGCTTGACTAGCGGGGGGTACAATGAGCAGTTCTTC. This sequence encodes CASSLTSGGYNEQFF.

This clone has a handful of counts. The V gene is TRBV29-1, the J gene TRBJ2-5, with a tentative D call TRBD2 (6 bases). This CDR3 contains 11 residues. The V and J ends lost 5 bases and 5 bases respectively, with 9 bases between them. Germline V CDR1 and CDR2: SQVTM, ANQGSEA. The CDR3 bases are TGCAGCGTTCGGGGGTCGGAGACCCAGTACTTC. It specifies CSVRGSETQYF.

A few counts support this clone. V gene TRBV28 combines with J gene TRBJ2-1; D unresolved. The CDR3 sequence is 12 residues long. Germline lookup yields CDR1 MDHEN and CDR2 SYDVKM. Trimming left V 4 bases short and J 2 bases short, with 3 bases between. DNA for the CDR3: TGTGCCAGCAGTTCGCCCTACAATGAGCAGTTCTTC. Translation: CASSSPYNEQFF.

This clone appeared a few times. The chain uses TRBV28 and TRBJ1-3, with D perhaps TRBD1 (6 bases). This CDR3 is 17 amino acids long. V was trimmed by 4 bases and J by 2 bases, leaving 18 bases between them. CDR1 and CDR2 (germline): MDHEN, SYDVKM. The CDR3 nucleotides read TGTGCCAGCAGTTGGTCATACAGGGAAACGGCTGGAAACACCATATATTTT. It codes for CASSWSYRETAGNTIYF. The full variable domain, its missing parts supplied by reference TRBV28 and TRBJ1-3, is DVKVTQSSRYLVKRTGEKVFLECVQDMDHENMFWYRQDPGLGLRLIYFSYDVKMKEKGDIPEGYSVSREKKERFSLILESASTNQTSMYLCASSWSYRETAGNTIYFGEGSWLTVV.

The sample holds a few counts of this clone. The V call is TRBV18, the J call TRBJ2-2, with D unresolved. Per germline, CDR1 KGHSH and CDR2 LQKENI. The CDR3 covers 16 residues. The V gene lost 3 bases and the J gene lost 0 bases, with 11 bases spanning the gap. The CDR3 DNA follows: TGTGCCAGCTCACCCCTCCGGGCTTCGAACACCGGGGAGCTGTTTTTT. As protein: CASSPLRASNTGELFF.

The J gene is TRBJ2-1, the V gene TRBV29-1; no clear D. The V and J ends lost 1 base and 9 bases respectively, with 13 bases between them. The CDR3 covers 13 residues. The germline V gene has CDR1 SQVTM and CDR2 ANQGSEA. CDR3 in amino acids: CSVEGQPLGEQFF. The CDR3 DNA sequence: TGCAGCGTTGAAGGGCAGCCCTTGGGTGAGCAGTTCTTC.

This clone was observed many times. The rearrangement uses TRBV7-2 and TRBJ2-5, with D maybe TRBD1 (6 bases). Deletions cut 7 bases from V and 4 bases from J, with 19 bases between. Germline CDR1 reads SGHTA; CDR2 reads FQGNSA. The CDR3 runs 15 residues. The CDR3 DNA is TGTGCCAGCACCCGCGGTCGGACAGCCTTAGAGACCCAGTACTTC. It encodes CASTRGRTALETQYF.

The chain links TRBV30 to TRBJ2-1; the D is unclear. The germline V gene has CDR1 GTSNPN and CDR2 SVGIG (reference sequence). V was shortened by 1 base and J by 1 base, with 8 bases between the two germline ends. The length of the CDR3 is 14 residues. CDR3 loop: CAWSAGGSYNEQFF. Here the CDR3 DNA reads TGTGCCTGGAGTGCGGGCGGTTCCTACAATGAGCAGTTCTTC.

The chain has TRBV27 and TRBJ2-7, with 9 bases fitting TRBD1. Germline CDR1 and CDR2: MNHEY and SMNVEV (reference sequence). V lost 3 bases to trimming and J lost 4 bases; unmatched junction nucleotides: 7. There are 15 residues in the CDR3. CDR3 sequence: CASSFDRDREYEQYF. The CDR3 DNA is TGTGCCAGCAGTTTCGACCGGGACAGGGAGTACGAGCAGTACTTC.

This clone was seen a single time. The rearrangement links TRBV5-1 to TRBJ2-1, with 7 bases identical to TRBD2. With V trimmed by 0 bases and J by 2 bases, 8 bases remained unmatched. Germline V lookup: CDR1 SGHRS, CDR2 YFSETQ. CDR3 length: 17 residues. CDR3 protein: CASSLVVVAGAYNEQFF. The CDR3 bases are TGCGCCAGCAGCTTGGTGGTTGTCGCGGGGGCCTACAATGAGCAGTTCTTC.

This chain links TRBV27 with TRBJ2-3; D unresolved. The CDR3 covers 14 residues. The germline V gene encodes CDR1 MNHEY and CDR2 SMNVEV (reference sequence). Trimming pared 2 bases from V and 0 bases from J, leaving 6 bases between. This chain's CDR3 is CASSLEYSTDTQYF. The CDR3 region has the DNA TGTGCCAGCAGTTTAGAGTATAGCACAGATACGCAGTATTTT.

This clone was picked up a small number of times. V is TRBV29-1 and J is TRBJ2-1, with 10 positions matching TRBD2. The trim removed 4 bases at V and 6 bases at J, leaving 6 bases unmatched. The germline gives CDR1 SQVTM, CDR2 ANQGSEA. The CDR3 has 14 residues. The CDR3 loop reads CSVGRASGGNEQFF. As DNA, the CDR3 is TGCAGCGTTGGTAGGGCTAGCGGGGGCAATGAGCAGTTCTTC.

This chain uses TRBV18 with TRBJ2-7; TRBD1 is a possible D gene (5 bases). The ends were cut back, 1 base at V and 6 bases at J, with 19 bases in the middle. The CDR3 length is 16 residues. Germline V gene data show CDR1 as KGHSH and CDR2 as LQKENI. As DNA, the CDR3 is TGTGCCAGCTCACCACTTGGTTCAGGGTTTACGGTCGAGCAGTACTTC. Its translation is CASSPLGSGFTVEQYF.

This rearrangement joins TRBV7-9 to TRBJ2-1; 9 bases align to TRBD2. V gave up 2 bases and J gave up 7 bases; unmatched junction bases: 6. The CDR3 loop spans 15 amino acids. In germline, CDR1 is SEHNR, CDR2 FQNEAQ (reference sequence). The DNA of the CDR3 is TGTGCCAGCAGCTTACGGCGGGGGGGCCTGAATGAGCAGTTCTTC. This encodes CASSLRRGGLNEQFF.

The genes are TRBV2 and TRBJ2-5; no firm D call. The length of the CDR3 is 13 residues. The V and J ends lost 7 bases and 5 bases respectively, with 14 bases between them. Germline V lookup: CDR1 SNHLY, CDR2 FYNNEI. The CDR3 loop reads CASTYVTTETQYF. CDR3 nucleotide sequence: TGTGCCAGCACGTACGTCACTACGGAGACCCAGTACTTC. Full variable domain (remainder filled in from reference TRBV2 and TRBJ2-5): EPEVTQTPSHQVTQMGQEVILRCVPISNHLYFYWYRQILGQKVEFLVSFYNNEISEKSEIFDDQFSVERPDGSNFTLKIRSTKLEDSAMYFCASTYVTTETQYFGPGTRLLVL.

In DNA, the CDR3 is TGTGCCTGGACCCCGGGACAGGGTGATCAGCCCCAGCATTTT. It codes for CAWTPGQGDQPQHF. The J gene is TRBJ1-5, the V gene TRBV30, with TRBD1 identical over 9 bases. Germline CDR1 is GTSNPN and CDR2 is SVGIG (reference sequence). V dropped 4 bases and J dropped 5; count of bases not matched to a gene: 6. The CDR3 has 14 residues.

V is TRBV6-6 and J is TRBJ1-2; D unclear. This CDR3 has 14 residues. From germline, CDR1 is MNHNY and CDR2 SVGAGI (reference sequence). V was pared by 4 bases and J by 8 bases, with 17 bases between. The CDR3 spells CASSSIGLLMGYTF. CDR3 DNA: TGTGCCAGCAGTTCGATCGGACTCCTGATGGGCTACACCTTC.

This clone has just one count. The chain links TRBV18 to TRBJ2-3; no clear D gene. This CDR3 region has 16 residues. Germline V lookup: CDR1 KGHSH, CDR2 LQKENI. Trimming took off 3 bases at V and 4 bases at J, with 17 bases between the two ends. Written as DNA, the CDR3 is TGTGCCAGCTCACCCGGCCGGCCCAGTAACCCAGATACGCAGTATTTT. Its translation is CASSPGRPSNPDTQYF.